The 28 T cell receptor beta chains reported below all come from one sample, sequenced in a study of T cells in women clearing cervical HPV infection. TCRdb keeps only in-frame clones here, not all; method: immunoSEQ multiplex PCR. Across 30,000 to 40,000 clones, the top ten clones capture under 8% of the sample. Sequenced: blood buffy coat. These receptors originate from a woman aged 18-70 years with a cervical HPV16 infection that either progressed to CIN3+ or cleared (not recorded which).

Points on this clone: The missing CDR3 end, 3 residues past where the read stops, is filled in from the germline J gene. The chain combines TRBV5-1 with TRBJ2-1, with D perhaps TRBD2 (6 bases). Per the germline V gene, CDR1 is SGHRS and CDR2 is YFSETQ. This CDR3 has 13 amino acids. V gave up 5 bases and J gave up 4 bases, with 10 bases separating them. This CDR3 reads CASSAGGYNEQFF. Incomplete CDR3 DNA: TGCGCCAGCAGTGCCGGGGGTTACAATGAG.

As concerns this clone: Sequencing ends 3 residues short of the CDR3 end; the germline J gene provides the rest. The J gene is TRBJ1-6, the V gene TRBV2, with 7 bases aligning to TRBD1. This CDR3 has 15 residues. V was clipped by 0 bases and J by 7 bases; unmatched bases: 3. The germline V gene has CDR1 SNHLY and CDR2 FYNNEI. The covered CDR3 bases are TGTGCCAGCAGTGAAGCGGGACAGCGGAATTCACCC. Translated: CASSEAGQRNSP. The whole CDR3 sequence is CASSEAGQRNSPLHF. Based on the CDR3 plus reference TRBV2 and TRBJ1-6, the full variable domain is EPEVTQTPSHQVTQMGQEVILRCVPISNHLYFYWYRQILGQKVEFLVSFYNNEISEKSEIFDDQFSVERPDGSNFTLKIRSTKLEDSAMYFCASSEAGQRNSPLHFGNGTRLTVT.

Note on this clone: The CDR3 goes on 3 residues after the read ends, and that part is filled in from the germline J gene. The rearrangement joins TRBV5-5 to TRBJ2-4; 10 bases align to TRBD1. The CDR3 loop spans 15 amino acids. V shed 7 bases and J 0 bases; nucleotides not matched to a gene: 4. The germline V gene has CDR1 SGHKS and CDR2 YYEKEE (reference sequence). CDR3 DNA, as far as it was read: TGTGCCAGCGACCGGGACAGGGGAGCCAAAAACATT. Residues: CASDRDRGAKNI. The whole CDR3 region reads CASDRDRGAKNIQYF. Looking up the rest from reference TRBV5-5 and TRBJ2-4 gives the full variable domain: DAGVTQSPTHLIKTRGQQVTLRCSPISGHKSVSWYQQVLGQGPQFIFQYYEKEERGRGNFPDRFSARQFPNYSSELNVNALLLGDSALYLCASDRDRGAKNIQYFGAGTRLSVL.

About this clone: The read finishes 3 residues shy of the CDR3 end, and the germline J gene is used to complete it. The chain carries TRBV19 and TRBJ1-5; 7 positions agree with TRBD1. This CDR3 has 15 residues. V was pared by 3 bases and J by 1 base, with 3 bases of the junction left unmatched. Germline V gene lookup returns CDR1 LNHDA and CDR2 SQIVND (reference sequence). The sequenced CDR3 bases are TGTGCCAGTAGTATCTGGGACAGCAGCAATCAGCCC. This codes for CASSIWDSSNQP. The CDR3 as a whole reads CASSIWDSSNQPQHF.

About this clone itself: Coverage ceases 3 residues before the CDR3 finishes, and the germline J gene fills in the end. This rearrangement joins TRBV18 to TRBJ1-5; D gene unclear. Trimming left V 3 bases short and J 4 bases short, with 13 bases between. Per germline, CDR1 KGHSH and CDR2 LQKENI. CDR3 length equals 15 residues. The chain's CDR3 is CASSPEGSGNQPQHF. CDR3 bases read: TGTGCCAGCTCACCGGAGGGTAGTGGTAATCAGCCC.

A note on this clone: Read data end 3 residues before the CDR3 end; the end is taken from the germline J gene. The V call is TRBV18, the J call TRBJ2-5; 9 positions match TRBD2. Trimming at V came to 2 bases and at J to 4 bases, leaving 5 bases not matched to a gene. The CDR3 is made up of 15 amino acids. Germline-derived CDR1 and CDR2 are KGHSH and LQKENI. CDR3 sequence reads: CASSPVLAGPETQYF. The CDR3 bases that were read are TGTGCCAGCTCACCAGTGCTAGCGGGGCCAGAGACC.

With regard to this clone: The read terminates 3 residues ahead of where the CDR3 ends, so the germline J gene completes it. The chain couples TRBV6-2 or TRBV6-3 to TRBJ1-5; D remains unclear. The ends were cut back, 0 bases at V and 6 bases at J, with 9 bases in the middle. The CDR3 extends over 14 amino acids. Germline V gene lookup returns CDR1 MNHEY and CDR2 SVGEGT. The CDR3 protein is CASSYSGRGQPQHF. CDR3 DNA, as far as it was read: TGTGCCAGCAGTTACTCTGGCCGGGGTCAGCCC.

On this clone itself: The read gets to within 3 residues of the CDR3 end, and the germline J gene fills in the rest. The chain employs TRBV19 and TRBJ2-1; D may be TRBD1 (5 bases). The CDR3 is made up of 14 amino acids. V lost 3 bases and J 6 bases, leaving 12 bases between the germline ends. Germline assignment: CDR1 LNHDA and CDR2 SQIVND (reference sequence). The CDR3 protein is CASSMGRGGNEQFF. CDR3 DNA, as far as it was read: TGTGCCAGTAGTATGGGAAGGGGTGGCAATGAG.

In regard to this clone: The CDR3 end falls 3 residues outside the read, so it is completed with the germline J gene. The chain recombines TRBV18 with TRBJ2-5, with 10 bases lining up with TRBD1. J gave up 3 bases and V 5 bases, and 0 bases lay outside the gene matches. Germline V lookup: CDR1 KGHSH, CDR2 LQKENI. CDR3 length equals 13 residues. CDR3 DNA, as far as it was read: TGTGCCAGCTCAGGGACAGGGGAAGAGACC. Its translation: CASSGTGEET. The whole CDR3 sequence is CASSGTGEETQYF. Drawing the rest from reference TRBV18 and TRBJ2-5, the complete variable domain is NAGVMQNPRHLVRRRGQEARLRCSPMKGHSHVYWYRQLPEEGLKFMVYLQKENIIDESGMPKERFSAEFPKEGPSILRIQQVVRGDSAAYFCASSGTGEETQYFGPGTRLLVL.

Note on this clone: The read ends 3 residues shy of where the CDR3 ends; the end is completed using the germline J gene. The genes are TRBV5-1 and TRBJ1-2, with TRBD1 matching 9 bases. Trimming took 3 bases from V and 6 from J; bases not matched to a gene: 3. This CDR3 comprises 13 residues. Germline V lookup: CDR1 SGHRS, CDR2 YFSETQ. This chain's CDR3 is CASSYDRGDGYTF. The sequenced CDR3 bases are TGCGCCAGCAGCTACGACAGGGGGGATGGC.

To note about this clone: The sequence runs out 3 residues before the end of the CDR3; the remainder is reconstructed from the germline J gene. V gene TRBV19 combines with J gene TRBJ1-2, with 9 positions matching TRBD1. The CDR3 length is 15 residues. CDR1 and CDR2 from the germline V gene are LNHDA and SQIVND (reference sequence). J gave up 4 bases and V 4 bases, and 7 bases lay outside the gene matches. This CDR3 is CASSTGQGTGYGYTF. The part of the CDR3 DNA that was read is TGTGCCAGTAGTACGGGACAGGGAACAGGCTATGGC.

As for this clone: Read data end 3 residues before the CDR3 end; the end is taken from the germline J gene. The rearrangement joins TRBV5-4 to TRBJ2-5; tentative D call: TRBD1 (6 bases). CDR1 is SGHNT and CDR2 is YYREEE in the germline V gene (reference sequence). V gave up 4 bases and J gave up 1 base, with 14 bases separating them. CDR3 size: 15 residues. CDR3 DNA (partial): TGTGCCAGCAGCCTCCTCCAGACAGGCCAAGAGACC. Translation: CASSLLQTGQET. In full, the CDR3 reads CASSLLQTGQETQYF.

On this clone: The read ends 3 residues before the CDR3 terminus; that terminus is restored from the germline J gene. This sequence joins TRBV6-1 and TRBJ1-2; D may be TRBD1 (5 bases). The CDR3 totals 14 residues. CDR1 and CDR2 from the germline V gene are MNHNS and SASEGT. CDR3 DNA (partial): TGTGCCAGCAGTGTAGGGGCAGAGTCCTACGAC. It translates to CASSVGAESYD. In full, the CDR3 is CASSVGAESYDYTF.

A remark on this clone: The junction shows a germline mismatch at one end, possibly a read error. The read terminates 3 residues ahead of where the CDR3 ends, so the germline J gene completes it. V is TRBV4-2 and J is TRBJ1-5; 11 bases agree with TRBD1. The length of the CDR3 is 15 residues. The V gene's germline CDR1 is LGHNA and CDR2 YNFKEQ. CDR3 amino acids: CASSLGQGVNQPQHF. CDR3 DNA, as far as it was read: TGCGCCAGCAGCCTGGGACAGGGGGTCAATCAGCCC.

As regards this clone: The read terminates 3 residues before the CDR3 end, so the remaining end is supplied by the germline J gene. This rearrangement joins TRBV6-1 to TRBJ2-7; D perhaps matches TRBD1 (5 bases). The V end was cut by 2 bases, the J end by 2 bases, with 10 bases between. Germline CDR1 MNHNS, CDR2 SASEGT. The CDR3 runs 14 residues. The CDR3 loop is CASSEQGEPYEQYF. The sequenced part of the CDR3 DNA is TGTGCCAGCAGTGAACAGGGTGAGCCCTACGAG.

On this clone itself: Coverage ceases 3 residues before the CDR3 finishes, and the germline J gene fills in the end. The rearrangement joins TRBV5-6 to TRBJ2-5; 10 bases line up with TRBD2. V lost 0 bases to trimming and J lost 7 bases; unmatched junction nucleotides: 6. CDR3 length: 15 amino acids. Germline V gene sequence: CDR1 SGHDT, CDR2 YYEEEE. The CDR3 is CASSLAPSGGGTQYF. CDR3 DNA (partial): TGTGCCAGCAGCTTGGCCCCTAGCGGGGGCGGGACC.

As to this clone: The CDR3 goes on 3 residues after the read ends, and that part is filled in from the germline J gene. This sequence joins TRBV5-4 and TRBJ2-1, with D possibly TRBD1 on 7 matching bases. The CDR3 is made up of 15 amino acids. Germline V gene data show CDR1 as SGHNT and CDR2 as YYREEE (reference sequence). Deletions cut 0 bases from V and 4 bases from J, with 11 bases between. The CDR3 DNA, read in part, is TGTGCCAGCAGCTTGGTAGCAGGGGGGTACAATGAG. Encoded protein: CASSLVAGGYNE. The full CDR3 protein reads CASSLVAGGYNEQFF. The full variable domain, rest sourced from reference TRBV5-4 and TRBJ2-1, is ETGVTQSPTHLIKTRGQQVTLRCSSQSGHNTVSWYQQALGQGPQFIFQYYREEENGRGNFPPRFSGLQFPNYSSELNVNALELDDSALYLCASSLVAGGYNEQFFGPGTRLTVL.

Comments on this clone: Read sequence stops 3 residues before the CDR3 end, and the germline J gene provides the missing end. The chain links TRBV30 to TRBJ1-5; maybe TRBD1 (5 bases). The germline V and J ends were trimmed by 6 bases and 2 bases, with 17 bases remaining between them. CDR1 and CDR2 (germline): GTSNPN, SVGIG (reference sequence). This CDR3 region has 15 residues. CDR3: CACTDIKVGNQPQHF. Incomplete CDR3 DNA: TGTGCCTGCACGGACATTAAGGTTGGCAATCAGCCC.

Worth noting for this clone: The read comes to an end 3 residues before the CDR3 does, leaving the germline J gene to fill in the end. The chain uses TRBV6-2 or TRBV6-3 and TRBJ2-7, with D hard to call. Deletions cut 6 bases from V and 3 bases from J, with 9 bases between. CDR3 length: 12 residues. The V gene's germline CDR1 is MNHEY and CDR2 SVGEGT. CDR3 residues: CASRNRLYEQYF. The DNA read from the CDR3 is TGTGCCAGCAGAAACCGACTCTACGAG.

Comment on this clone: Read data end 3 residues before the CDR3 end; the end is taken from the germline J gene. This chain connects TRBV30 to TRBJ2-7; 8 positions match TRBD2. CDR1 is GTSNPN, CDR2 SVGIG, per germline (reference sequence). The V gene end was trimmed by 5 bases and the J gene end by 6 bases; junction bases not matched to a gene: 18. This CDR3 spans 16 amino acids. The CDR3 DNA, read in part, is TGTGCCTGGGTCCGGGCGGGGGGCATGCGGAGGGGCGAG. It specifies CAWVRAGGMRRGE. The whole CDR3 sequence is CAWVRAGGMRRGEQYF.

Notes on this clone: At one end the junction does not follow the germline gene, possibly because of a read error. Coverage ceases 3 residues before the CDR3 finishes, and the germline J gene fills in the end. This sequence joins TRBV4-2 and TRBJ1-4; D remains ambiguous. This CDR3 contains 15 residues. In germline, CDR1 is LGHNA, CDR2 YNFKEQ. Incomplete CDR3 DNA: TGCGCCAGCAGCCAAGAATTACAGTCTAATGAAAAA. It yields the protein CASSQELQSNEK. The whole CDR3 is CASSQELQSNEKLFF.

For this clone: Sequencing ends 3 residues short of the CDR3 end; the germline J gene provides the rest. V is TRBV5-1 and J is TRBJ2-2; D ambiguous. The CDR3 totals 14 residues. The germline V gene encodes CDR1 SGHRS and CDR2 YFSETQ. The DNA read from the CDR3 is TGCGCCAGCAGCTTGGATATTAGATTTGAAAAG. This gives the protein CASSLDIRFEK. From start to end, the CDR3 is CASSLDIRFEKLFF.

As for this clone: The CDR3 end lies 3 residues beyond the end of the read and is filled in from the germline J gene. The chain is built from TRBV4-2 and TRBJ2-1; 15 nucleotides match TRBD2. Trimming cost V 4 bases and J 0 bases; bases outside gene matches: 13. The CDR3 extends over 21 amino acids. Germline V gene sequence: CDR1 LGHNA, CDR2 YNFKEQ. The CDR3 DNA, read in part, is TGTGCCAGCAGCCCCTTATCTAGGACTAGCGGGGGGGGGAGCTCCTACAATGAG. This codes for CASSPLSRTSGGGSSYNE. The CDR3 as a whole reads CASSPLSRTSGGGSSYNEQFF.

Comment on this clone: Sequence at one end of the junction differs from germline and may be a read error. The read finishes 3 residues shy of the CDR3 end, and the germline J gene is used to complete it. Other DNA variants within this sample encode the same CDR3. J is TRBJ1-3 and V is TRBV7-8, with 7 bases that match TRBD1. CDR1 is SGHVS, CDR2 FQNEAQ, per germline. The CDR3 consists of 15 residues. The sequenced part of the CDR3 DNA is TGTGCCAGCAGCCGCGACAGGGCTGGTGGAAACACA. Its translation is CASSRDRAGGNT. The full-length CDR3 reads as CASSRDRAGGNTIYF.

By frequency, this clone is medium-sized (0.01 to 0.1%). One end of the junction varies from germline; a read error may be responsible. The read ends 3 residues shy of where the CDR3 ends; the end is completed using the germline J gene. The chain employs TRBV4-2 and TRBJ1-4; possibly TRBD1 for D (6 bases). The CDR3 runs to 18 residues. Germline CDR1 reads LGHNA; CDR2 reads YNFKEQ. The sequenced CDR3 bases are TGCGCCAGCAGCCAAGGATCGACGATCGGCAGGGGCAATGAAAAA. This gives the protein CASSQGSTIGRGNEK. The whole CDR3 sequence reads CASSQGSTIGRGNEKLFF.

With regard to this clone: Coverage ceases 3 residues before the CDR3 finishes, and the germline J gene fills in the end. This rearrangement joins TRBV5-1 to TRBJ1-1; no firm D call. This CDR3 contains 14 residues. The V gene lost 0 bases and the J gene lost 2 bases, with 8 bases spanning the gap. Germline V lookup: CDR1 SGHRS, CDR2 YFSETQ. The CDR3 DNA, read in part, is TGCGCCAGCAGCTTGGCCGGTCAAAACACTGAA. Protein sequence: CASSLAGQNTE. From start to end, the CDR3 is CASSLAGQNTEAFF.

Regarding this clone: The read finishes 3 residues shy of the CDR3 end, and the germline J gene is used to complete it. The genes are TRBV2 and TRBJ1-5, with 7 bases identical to TRBD1. Per germline, CDR1 SNHLY and CDR2 FYNNEI. V shed 5 bases, J shed 4 bases, and the junction held 8 bases outside the gene matches. The CDR3 sequence is 15 residues long. The sequenced part of the CDR3 DNA is TGTGCCAGCAGTTCCTGGACAGGCTTTAATCAGCCC. Encoded protein: CASSSWTGFNQP. The complete CDR3 protein is CASSSWTGFNQPQHF.

This chain's CDR3 is CSAIWTPKGPQHF. CDR3 bases read: TGCAGCGCAATATGGACACCCAAGGGGCCC. This rearrangement joins TRBV29-1 to TRBJ1-5; D perhaps matches TRBD1 (5 bases). The read is 3 residues too short to cover the CDR3 end, so that end is filled in from the germline J gene. Between the trimmed V and J ends, which lost 7 bases and 9 bases, there was a span of 19 bases. Germline V gene sequence: CDR1 SQVTM, CDR2 ANQGSEA. The CDR3 is 13 residues long.